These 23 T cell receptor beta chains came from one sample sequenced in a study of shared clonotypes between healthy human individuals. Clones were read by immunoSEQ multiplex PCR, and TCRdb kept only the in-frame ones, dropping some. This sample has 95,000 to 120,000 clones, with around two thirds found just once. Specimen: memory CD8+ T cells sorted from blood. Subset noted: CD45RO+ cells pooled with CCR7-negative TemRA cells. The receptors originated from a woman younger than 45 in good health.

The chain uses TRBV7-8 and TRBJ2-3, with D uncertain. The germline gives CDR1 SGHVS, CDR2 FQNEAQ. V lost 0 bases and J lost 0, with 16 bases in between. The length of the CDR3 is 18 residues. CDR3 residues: CASSLARTGGPSTDTQYF. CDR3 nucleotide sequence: TGTGCCAGCAGCTTAGCGAGGACGGGTGGGCCTAGCACAGATACGCAGTATTTT. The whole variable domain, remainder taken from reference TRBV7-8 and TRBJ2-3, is GAGVSQSPRYKVAKRGQDVALRCDPISGHVSLFWYQQALGQGPEFLTYFQNEAQLDKSGLPSDRFFAERPEGSVSTLKIQRTQQEDSAVYLCASSLARTGGPSTDTQYFGPGTRLTVL.

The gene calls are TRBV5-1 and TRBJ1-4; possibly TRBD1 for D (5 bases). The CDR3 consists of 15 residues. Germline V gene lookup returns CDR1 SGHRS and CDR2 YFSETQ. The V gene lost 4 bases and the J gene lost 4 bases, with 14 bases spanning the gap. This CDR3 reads CASSLGQVINEKLFF. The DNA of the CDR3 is TGCGCCAGCAGCCTGGGGCAGGTGATTAATGAAAAACTGTTTTTT.

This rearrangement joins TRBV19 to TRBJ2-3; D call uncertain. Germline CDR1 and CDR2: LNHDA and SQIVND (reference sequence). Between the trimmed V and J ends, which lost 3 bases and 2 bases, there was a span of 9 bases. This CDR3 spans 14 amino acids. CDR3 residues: CASSMVRYTDTQYF. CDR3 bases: TGTGCCAGTAGTATGGTTAGGTACACAGATACGCAGTATTTT.

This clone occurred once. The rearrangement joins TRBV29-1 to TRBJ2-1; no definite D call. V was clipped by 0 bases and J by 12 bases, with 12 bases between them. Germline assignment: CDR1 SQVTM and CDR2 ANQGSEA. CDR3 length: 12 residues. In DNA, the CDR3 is TGCAGCGTTGAAGATTGGTTCTTTGGGCAGTTCTTC. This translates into CSVEDWFFGQFF.

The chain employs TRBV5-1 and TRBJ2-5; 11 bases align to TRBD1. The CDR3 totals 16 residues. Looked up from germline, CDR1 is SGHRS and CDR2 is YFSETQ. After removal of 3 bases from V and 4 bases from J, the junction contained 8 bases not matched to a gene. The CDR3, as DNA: TGCGCCAGCAGCTCGCGTGGACAGGGGGCAGTAGAGACCCAGTACTTC. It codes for CASSSRGQGAVETQYF.

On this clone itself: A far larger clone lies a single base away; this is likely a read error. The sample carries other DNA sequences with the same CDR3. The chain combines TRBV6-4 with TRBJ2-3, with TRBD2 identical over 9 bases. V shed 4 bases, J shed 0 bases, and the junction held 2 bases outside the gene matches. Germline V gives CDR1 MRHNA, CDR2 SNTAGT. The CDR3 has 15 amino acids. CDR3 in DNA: TGTGCCAGCAGTGCCACTAGCGGGAGCACAGATACGCAGTATTTT. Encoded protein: CASSATSGSTDTQYF.

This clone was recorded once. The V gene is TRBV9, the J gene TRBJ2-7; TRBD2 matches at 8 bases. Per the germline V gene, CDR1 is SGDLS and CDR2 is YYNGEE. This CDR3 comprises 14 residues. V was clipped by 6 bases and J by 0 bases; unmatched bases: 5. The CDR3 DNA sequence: TGTGCCAGCAATGAAGCGGGGGCCTCCTACGAGCAGTACTTC. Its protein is CASNEAGASYEQYF.

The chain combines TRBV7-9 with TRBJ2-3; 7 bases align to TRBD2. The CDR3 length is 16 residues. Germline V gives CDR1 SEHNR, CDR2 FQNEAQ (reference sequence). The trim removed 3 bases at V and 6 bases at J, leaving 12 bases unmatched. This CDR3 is CASSFLAEDQIDTQYF. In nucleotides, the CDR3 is TGTGCCAGCAGCTTTCTAGCGGAGGACCAAATTGATACGCAGTATTTT.

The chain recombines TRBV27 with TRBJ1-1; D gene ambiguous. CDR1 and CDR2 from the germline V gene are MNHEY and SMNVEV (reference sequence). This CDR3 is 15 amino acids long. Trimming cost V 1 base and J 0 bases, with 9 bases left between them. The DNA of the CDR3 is TGTGCCAGCAGTTTATATACGGAATTGAACACTGAAGCTTTCTTT. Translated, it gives CASSLYTELNTEAFF.

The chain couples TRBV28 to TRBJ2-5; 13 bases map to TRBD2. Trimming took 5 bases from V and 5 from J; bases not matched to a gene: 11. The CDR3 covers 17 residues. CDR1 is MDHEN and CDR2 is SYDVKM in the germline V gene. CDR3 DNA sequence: TGTGCCAGCAGTCCAGGGACTAGCGGGATGTGGGACGAGACCCAGTACTTC. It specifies CASSPGTSGMWDETQYF.

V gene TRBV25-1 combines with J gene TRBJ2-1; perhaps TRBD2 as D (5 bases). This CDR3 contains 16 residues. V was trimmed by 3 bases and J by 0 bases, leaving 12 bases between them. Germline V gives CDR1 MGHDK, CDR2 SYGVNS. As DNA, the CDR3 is TGTGCCAGCAGTGACGGAGCGGCTAACTCCTACAATGAGCAGTTCTTC. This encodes CASSDGAANSYNEQFF.

CDR3 sequence: CAISPNLIRTEAFF. In DNA form, the CDR3 reads TGTGCCATCAGCCCAAATCTTATTAGGACTGAAGCTTTCTTT. The V call is TRBV10-3, the J call TRBJ1-1, with unresolved D. CDR3 size: 14 residues. V was cut by 6 bases and J by 5 bases, with 16 bases left in between. Germline-derived CDR1 and CDR2 are ENHRY and SYGVKD.

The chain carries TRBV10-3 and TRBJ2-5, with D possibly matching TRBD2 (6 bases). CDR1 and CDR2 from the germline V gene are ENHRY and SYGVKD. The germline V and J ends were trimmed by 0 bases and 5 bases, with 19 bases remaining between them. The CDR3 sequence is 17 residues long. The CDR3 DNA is TGTGCCATCAGTGAGTCGACCCAGCGGGTGGGGTCGGAGACCCAGTACTTC. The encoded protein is CAISESTQRVGSETQYF.

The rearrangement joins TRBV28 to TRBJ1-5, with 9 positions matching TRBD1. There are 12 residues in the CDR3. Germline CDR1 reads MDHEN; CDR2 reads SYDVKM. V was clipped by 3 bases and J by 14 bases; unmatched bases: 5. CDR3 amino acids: CASSLTDRGKHF. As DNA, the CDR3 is TGTGCCAGCAGTTTGACGGACAGGGGAAAGCATTTT. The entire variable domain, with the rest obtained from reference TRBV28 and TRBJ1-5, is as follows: DVKVTQSSRYLVKRTGEKVFLECVQDMDHENMFWYRQDPGLGLRLIYFSYDVKMKEKGDIPEGYSVSREKKERFSLILESASTNQTSMYLCASSLTDRGKHFGDGTRLSIL.

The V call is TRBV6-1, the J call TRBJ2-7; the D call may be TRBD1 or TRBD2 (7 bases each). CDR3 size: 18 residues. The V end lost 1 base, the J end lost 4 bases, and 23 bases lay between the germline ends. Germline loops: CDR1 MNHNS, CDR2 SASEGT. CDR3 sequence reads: CASSEGRYLQGRVYEQYF. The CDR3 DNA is TGTGCCAGCAGTGAAGGCCGGTACCTACAGGGGAGGGTATACGAGCAGTACTTC.

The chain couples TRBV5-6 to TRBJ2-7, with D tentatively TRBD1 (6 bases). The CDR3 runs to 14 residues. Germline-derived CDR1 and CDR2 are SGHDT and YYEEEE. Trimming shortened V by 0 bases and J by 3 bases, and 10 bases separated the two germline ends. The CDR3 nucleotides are TGTGCCAGCAGCTTGGAGGGGGTGCTCTACGAGCAGTACTTC. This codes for CASSLEGVLYEQYF.

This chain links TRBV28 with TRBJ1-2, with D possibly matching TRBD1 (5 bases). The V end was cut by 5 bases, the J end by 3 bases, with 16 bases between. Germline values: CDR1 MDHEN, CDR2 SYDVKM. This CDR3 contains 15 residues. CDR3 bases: TGTGCCAGCAGTCCCAGGGTTTATAAGGACTATGGCTACACCTTC. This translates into CASSPRVYKDYGYTF.

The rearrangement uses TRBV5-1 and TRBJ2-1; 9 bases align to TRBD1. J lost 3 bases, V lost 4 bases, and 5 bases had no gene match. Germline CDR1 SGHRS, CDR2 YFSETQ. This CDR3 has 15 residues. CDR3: CASSIDRGDYNEQFF. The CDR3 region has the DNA TGCGCCAGCAGCATCGACAGGGGGGACTACAATGAGCAGTTCTTC.

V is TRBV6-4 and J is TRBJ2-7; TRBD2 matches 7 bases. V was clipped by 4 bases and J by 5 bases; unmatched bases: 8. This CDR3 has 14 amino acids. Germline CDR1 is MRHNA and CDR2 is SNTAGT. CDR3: CASSVSGTSNEQYF. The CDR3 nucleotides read TGTGCCAGCAGTGTCAGCGGGACGTCCAACGAGCAGTACTTC.

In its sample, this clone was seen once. The CDR3 here is CSVQGGSNQPQHF. For the CDR3, the DNA is TGCAGCGTTCAGGGGGGGAGCAATCAGCCCCAGCATTTT. The rearrangement joins TRBV29-1 to TRBJ1-5; 7 bases line up with TRBD1. The CDR3 consists of 13 residues. CDR1 SQVTM and CDR2 ANQGSEA come from the germline V gene. V lost 5 bases and J lost 1; bases outside the gene matches: 2.

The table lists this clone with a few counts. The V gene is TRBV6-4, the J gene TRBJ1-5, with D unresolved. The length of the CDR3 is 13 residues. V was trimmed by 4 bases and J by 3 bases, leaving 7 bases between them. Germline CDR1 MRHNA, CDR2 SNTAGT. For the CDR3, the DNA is TGTGCCAGCAGTGCTTCGGACAATCAGCCCCAGCATTTT. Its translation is CASSASDNQPQHF.

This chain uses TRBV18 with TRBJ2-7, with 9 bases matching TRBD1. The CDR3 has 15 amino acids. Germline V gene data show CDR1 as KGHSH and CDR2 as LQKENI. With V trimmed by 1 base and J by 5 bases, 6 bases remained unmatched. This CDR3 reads CASSPRTGEGNEQYF. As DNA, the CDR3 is TGTGCCAGCTCACCACGGACAGGGGAGGGGAACGAGCAGTACTTC.

The CDR3 DNA reads as TGTGCCAGCAGTCCCCGATGGGGACTCCCCTGGGGCTACACCTTC. It specifies CASSPRWGLPWGYTF. This chain uses TRBV28 with TRBJ1-2, with D possibly being TRBD1 (5 bases). The CDR3 extends over 15 amino acids. From germline, CDR1 is MDHEN and CDR2 SYDVKM. Trimming shortened V by 5 bases and J by 8 bases, and 21 bases separated the two germline ends.